Below, 4 T cell receptor beta chains from the same sample are listed, as sequenced in a study of PD-1 blockade in classical Hodgkin lymphoma. Profiling relied on immunoSEQ multiplex PCR, and the TCRdb table lists in-frame clones only, not all of them. The sample gives about 27,000 clones, around nine tenths of which show up once; approximately 6.3% is in the top ten. With no exception, relapse followed autologous stem cell transplantation in all patients, and brentuximab vedotin exposure varied. PBMCs, once thawed, yielded CD8+ T cells isolated by magnetic negative selection. The sample consisted of CD8+ T cells from blood, taken at baseline. These receptors all stem from a human donor with classical Hodgkin lymphoma.

The chain has TRBV29-1 and TRBJ1-1, with a possible D match to TRBD1 (5 bases). The CDR3 runs to 13 residues. The V end was cut by 6 bases, the J end by 0 bases, with 11 bases between. Germline-derived CDR1 and CDR2 are SQVTM and ANQGSEA. The CDR3 bases are TGCAGCGTGCCCGGGACGGTGAACACTGAAGCTTTCTTT. This codes for CSVPGTVNTEAFF. Variable domain in full (rest from reference TRBV29-1 and TRBJ1-1): SAVISQKPSRDICQRGTSLTIQCQVDSQVTMMFWYRQQPGQSLTLIATANQGSEATYESGFVIDKFPISRPNLTFSTLTVSNMSPEDSSIYLCSVPGTVNTEAFFGQGTRLTVV.

This chain joins TRBV5-1 and TRBJ2-3, with TRBD1 matching over 8 bases. Germline V CDR1 and CDR2: SGHRS, YFSETQ. Trimming at V came to 3 bases and at J to 2 bases, leaving 5 bases not matched to a gene. This CDR3 contains 15 residues. The CDR3 loop is CASSSDRDPTDTQYF. The CDR3 DNA reads as TGCGCCAGCAGCTCGGACAGGGATCCCACAGATACGCAGTATTTT.

CDR3 in amino acids: CSGSLGRTVNEKLFF. In DNA, the CDR3 is TGCAGCGGATCTTTGGGACGGACCGTTAATGAAAAACTGTTTTTT. The chain combines TRBV29-1 with TRBJ1-4, with D tentatively TRBD1 (5 bases). Germline V lookup: CDR1 SQVTM, CDR2 ANQGSEA. This CDR3 is built from 15 residues. Trimming took 7 bases from V and 4 from J, leaving 19 bases between them.

This clone was recorded only once. V usage is TRBV9 and J usage is TRBJ2-1; D gene uncertain. The CDR3 covers 15 residues. CDR1 is SGDLS and CDR2 is YYNGEE in the germline V gene. V lost 0 bases and J lost 0, with 7 bases in between. The CDR3 region is CASSVALGSYNEQFF. The CDR3, as DNA: TGTGCCAGCAGCGTAGCGCTGGGCTCCTACAATGAGCAGTTCTTC.